This is a list of T cell receptor beta chains from one sample in a study of cytomegalovirus exposure and HLA in healthy donors. Profiled with immunoSEQ multiplex PCR; TCRdb holds only in-frame clones, not every one. The sample contains fewer than 90,000 clones, approximately 75% of which appear only once. The sequenced sample consisted of PBMCs. These receptors were taken from a human donor in good health. Both conserved end residues are part of each CDR3. Each record gives: V gene, D gene, J gene, clone size, CDR3 DNA, CDR3 protein. D genes are given only for firm matches. Not every row has a clone size; where given, it reads once, few, many or a size class.

V: TRBV19
D: NA
J: TRBJ2-1
size: NA
DNA: TGTGCCAGTAGTAAATTGGGGGCGACCTACAATGAGCAGTTCTTC
CDR3: CASSKLGATYNEQFF

V: TRBV2
D: NA
J: TRBJ2-1
size: NA
DNA: TGTGCCAGCAGGGTGGGTCCTAGTATCAATGAGCAGTTCTTC
CDR3: CASRVGPSINEQFF

V: TRBV7-3
D: TRBD1
J: TRBJ2-1
size: NA
DNA: TGTGCCAGCAGCTTCATAGGGGGCCCGGATGAGCAGTTCTTC
CDR3: CASSFIGGPDEQFF

V: TRBV11-2
D: NA
J: TRBJ2-5
size: NA
DNA: TGTGCCAGCAGCTTAAAGTTCGGGATTACCCAAGAGACCCAGTACTTC
CDR3: CASSLKFGITQETQYF

V: TRBV2
D: NA
J: TRBJ1-5
size: NA
DNA: TGTGCCAGCAGTTTCCGCGGGGGGAATCAGCCCCAGCATTTT
CDR3: CASSFRGGNQPQHF

V: TRBV9
D: NA
J: TRBJ2-6
size: once
DNA: TGTGCCAGCAGCGCTGCAGGGGCTGGGGCCAACGTCCTGACTTTC
CDR3: CASSAAGAGANVLTF

V: TRBV6-1
D: TRBD2
J: TRBJ2-3
size: NA
DNA: TGTGCCAGCAGTGCCCTTCTAGCGGAGAAGGCCCGTGGTACGCAGTATTTT
CDR3: CASSALLAEKARGTQYF

V: TRBV7-6
D: TRBD1
J: TRBJ2-3
size: NA
DNA: TGTGCCAGCAGCTTGACAGGGGGCGAGACAGATACGCAGTATTTT
CDR3: CASSLTGGETDTQYF

V: TRBV5-1
D: TRBD1
J: TRBJ1-2
size: NA
DNA: TGCGCCAGCAGCCAGGGGGACCTTCTCCCGGGGGACTATGGCTACACCTTC
CDR3: CASSQGDLLPGDYGYTF

V: TRBV5-1
D: NA
J: TRBJ1-4
size: few
DNA: TGCGCCAGCAGCCGAGAGGGGGCAACTAATGAAAAACTGTTTTTT
CDR3: CASSREGATNEKLFF

V: TRBV11-2
D: NA
J: TRBJ1-1
size: NA
DNA: TGTGCCAGCAGCTTAGTGGTAGGAGATGAAGCTTTCTTT
CDR3: CASSLVVGDEAFF

V: TRBV5-4
D: NA
J: TRBJ2-5
size: NA
DNA: TGTGCCAGCAGCTTGGCGGGGACTCAAGAGACCCAGTACTTC
CDR3: CASSLAGTQETQYF

V: TRBV18
D: NA
J: TRBJ2-7
size: NA
DNA: TGTGCCAGCTCACCACTGCAGGGGGGAGAGCAGTACTTC
CDR3: CASSPLQGGEQYF